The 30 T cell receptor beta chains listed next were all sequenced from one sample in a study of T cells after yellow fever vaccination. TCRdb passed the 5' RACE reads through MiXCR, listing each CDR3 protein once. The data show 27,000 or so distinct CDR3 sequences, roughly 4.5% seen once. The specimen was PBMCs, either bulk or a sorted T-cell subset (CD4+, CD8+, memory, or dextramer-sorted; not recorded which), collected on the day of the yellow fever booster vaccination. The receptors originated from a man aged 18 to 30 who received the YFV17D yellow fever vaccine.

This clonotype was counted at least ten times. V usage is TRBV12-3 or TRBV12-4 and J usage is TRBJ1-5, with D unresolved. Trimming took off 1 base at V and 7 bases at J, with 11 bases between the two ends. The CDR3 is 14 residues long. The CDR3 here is CASSLGWVSQPQHF. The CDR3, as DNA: TGTGCCAGCAGTTTAGGGTGGGTCAGCCAGCCCCAGCATTTT.

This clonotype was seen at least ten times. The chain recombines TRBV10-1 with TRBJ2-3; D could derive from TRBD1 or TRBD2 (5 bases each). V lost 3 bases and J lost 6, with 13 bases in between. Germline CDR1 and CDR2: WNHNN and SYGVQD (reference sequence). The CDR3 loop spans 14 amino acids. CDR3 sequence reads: CASSDHEWGDTQYF. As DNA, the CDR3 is TGCGCCAGCAGTGACCACGAGTGGGGGGATACGCAGTATTTT.

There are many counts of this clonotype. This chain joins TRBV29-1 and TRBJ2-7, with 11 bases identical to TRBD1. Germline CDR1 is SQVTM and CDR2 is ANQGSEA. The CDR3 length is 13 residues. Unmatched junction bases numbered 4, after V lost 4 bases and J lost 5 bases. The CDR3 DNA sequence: TGCAGCGTTGGTTGGGACAGGGGGGACGAGCAGTACTTC. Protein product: CSVGWDRGDEQYF.

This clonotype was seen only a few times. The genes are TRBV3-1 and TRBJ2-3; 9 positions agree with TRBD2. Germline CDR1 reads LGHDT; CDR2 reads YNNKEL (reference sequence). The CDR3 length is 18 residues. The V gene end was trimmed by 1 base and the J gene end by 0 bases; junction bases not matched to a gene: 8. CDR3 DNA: TGTGCCAGCAGCCAAGGGGAGACTAGCGGATTGAGCACAGATACGCAGTATTTT. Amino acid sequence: CASSQGETSGLSTDTQYF.

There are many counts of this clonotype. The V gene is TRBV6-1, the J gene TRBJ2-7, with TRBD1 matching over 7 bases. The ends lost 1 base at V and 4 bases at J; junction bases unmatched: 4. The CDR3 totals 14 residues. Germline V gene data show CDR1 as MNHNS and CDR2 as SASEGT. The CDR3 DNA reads TGTGCCAGCAGTGAAGACAGGGGATCGTACGAGCAGTACTTC. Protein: CASSEDRGSYEQYF.

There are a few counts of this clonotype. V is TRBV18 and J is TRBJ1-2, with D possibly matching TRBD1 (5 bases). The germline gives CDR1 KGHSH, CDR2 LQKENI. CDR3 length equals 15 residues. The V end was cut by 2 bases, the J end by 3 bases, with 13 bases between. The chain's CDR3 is CASSPTRAEDYGYTF. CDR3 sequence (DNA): TGTGCCAGCTCACCAACCAGGGCGGAAGACTATGGCTACACCTTC.

The CDR3 loop is CSVRALGYNEQFF. The CDR3 DNA follows: TGCAGCGTTCGCGCCCTCGGGTACAATGAGCAGTTCTTC. V is TRBV29-1 and J is TRBJ2-1; unclear D gene. V dropped 5 bases and J dropped 4 bases, with 12 bases sitting between them. In germline, CDR1 is SQVTM, CDR2 ANQGSEA. The CDR3 consists of 13 residues.

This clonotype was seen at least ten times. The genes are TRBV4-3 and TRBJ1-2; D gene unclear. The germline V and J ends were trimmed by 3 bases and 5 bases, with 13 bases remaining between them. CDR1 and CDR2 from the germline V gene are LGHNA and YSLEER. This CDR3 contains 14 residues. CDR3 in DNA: TGCGCCAGCAGCCAGGATCGGGAGCCTTATGGCTACACCTTC. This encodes CASSQDREPYGYTF.

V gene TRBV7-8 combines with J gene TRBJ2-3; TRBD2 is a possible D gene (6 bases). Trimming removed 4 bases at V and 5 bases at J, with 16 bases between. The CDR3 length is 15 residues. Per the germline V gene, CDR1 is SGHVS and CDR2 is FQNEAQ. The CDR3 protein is CASSSQALGGDTQYF. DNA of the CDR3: TGTGCCAGCAGCTCGCAGGCGCTGGGGGGAGATACGCAGTATTTT.

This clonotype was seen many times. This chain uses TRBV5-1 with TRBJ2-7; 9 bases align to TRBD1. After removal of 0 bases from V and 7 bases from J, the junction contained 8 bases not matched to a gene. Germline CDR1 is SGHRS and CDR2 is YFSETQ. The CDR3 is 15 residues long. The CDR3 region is CASSLAPDRGGEQYF. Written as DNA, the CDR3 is TGCGCCAGCAGCTTGGCCCCGGACAGGGGTGGGGAGCAGTACTTC.

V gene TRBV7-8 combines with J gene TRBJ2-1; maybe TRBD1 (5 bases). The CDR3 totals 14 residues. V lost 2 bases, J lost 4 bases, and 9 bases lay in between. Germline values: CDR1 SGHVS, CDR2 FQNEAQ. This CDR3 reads CASSLQQGYNEQFF. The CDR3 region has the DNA TGTGCCAGCAGCTTACAGCAGGGTTACAATGAGCAGTTCTTC.

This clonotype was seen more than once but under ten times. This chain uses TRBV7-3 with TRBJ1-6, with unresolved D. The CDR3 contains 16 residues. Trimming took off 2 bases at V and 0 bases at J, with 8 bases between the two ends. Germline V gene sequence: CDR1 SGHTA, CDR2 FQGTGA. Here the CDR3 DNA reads TGTGCCAGCAGCTTAGGGCCGAGCTCCTATAATTCACCCCTCCACTTT. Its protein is CASSLGPSSYNSPLHF.

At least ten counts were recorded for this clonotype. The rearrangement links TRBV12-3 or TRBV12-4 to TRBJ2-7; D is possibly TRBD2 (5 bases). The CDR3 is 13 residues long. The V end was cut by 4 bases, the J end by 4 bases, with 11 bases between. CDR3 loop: CASSWRRRYEQYF. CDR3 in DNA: TGTGCCAGCAGTTGGAGAAGGAGGTACGAGCAGTACTTC.

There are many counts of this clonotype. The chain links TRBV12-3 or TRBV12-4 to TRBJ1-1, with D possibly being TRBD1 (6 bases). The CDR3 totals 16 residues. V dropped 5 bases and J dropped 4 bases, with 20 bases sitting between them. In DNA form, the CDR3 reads TGTGCCAGCAGTCCCCGGGGGGGCAAGAGGGGCACTGAAGCTTTCTTT. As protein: CASSPRGGKRGTEAFF.

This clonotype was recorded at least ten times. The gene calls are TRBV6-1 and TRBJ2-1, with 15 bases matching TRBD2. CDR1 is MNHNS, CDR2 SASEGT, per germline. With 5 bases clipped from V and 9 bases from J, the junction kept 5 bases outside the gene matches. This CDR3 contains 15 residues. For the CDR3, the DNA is TGTGCCAGCAGTTTGGGACTAGCGGGGGGCGGTGAGCAGTTCTTC. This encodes CASSLGLAGGGEQFF.

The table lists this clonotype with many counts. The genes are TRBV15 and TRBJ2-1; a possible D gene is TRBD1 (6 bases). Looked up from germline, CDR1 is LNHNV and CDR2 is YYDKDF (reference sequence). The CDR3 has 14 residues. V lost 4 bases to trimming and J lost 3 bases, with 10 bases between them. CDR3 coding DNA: TGTGCCACCAGCAAGGGGGAGTTCTACAATGAGCAGTTCTTC. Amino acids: CATSKGEFYNEQFF.

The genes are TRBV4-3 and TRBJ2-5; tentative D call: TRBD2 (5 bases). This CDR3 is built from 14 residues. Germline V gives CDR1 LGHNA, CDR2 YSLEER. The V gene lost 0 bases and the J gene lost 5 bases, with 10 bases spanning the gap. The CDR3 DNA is TGCGCCAGCAGCCAAGATCGGGATAGGGAGACCCAGTACTTC. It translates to CASSQDRDRETQYF.

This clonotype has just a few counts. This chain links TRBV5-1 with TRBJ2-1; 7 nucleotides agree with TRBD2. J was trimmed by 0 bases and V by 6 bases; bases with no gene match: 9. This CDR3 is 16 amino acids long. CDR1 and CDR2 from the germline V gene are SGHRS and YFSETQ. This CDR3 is CASTPAGGSSYNEQFF. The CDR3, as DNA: TGCGCCAGCACCCCTGCCGGGGGGAGCTCCTACAATGAGCAGTTCTTC. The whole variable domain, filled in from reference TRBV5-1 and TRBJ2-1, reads KAGVTQTPRYLIKTRGQQVTLSCSPISGHRSVSWYQQTPGQGLQFLFEYFSETQRNKGNFPGRFSGRQFSNSRSEMNVSTLELGDSALYLCASTPAGGSSYNEQFFGPGTRLTVL.

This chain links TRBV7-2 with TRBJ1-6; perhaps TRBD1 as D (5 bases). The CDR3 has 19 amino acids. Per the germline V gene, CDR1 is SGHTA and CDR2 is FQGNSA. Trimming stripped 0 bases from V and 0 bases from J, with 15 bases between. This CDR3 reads CASSLAGTHGFSYNSPLHF. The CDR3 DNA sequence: TGTGCCAGCAGCTTAGCGGGGACCCACGGCTTCTCCTATAATTCACCCCTCCACTTT. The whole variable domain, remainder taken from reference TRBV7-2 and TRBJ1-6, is GAGVSQSPSNKVTEKGKDVELRCDPISGHTALYWYRQSLGQGLEFLIYFQGNSAPDKSGLPSDRFSAERTGGSVSTLTIQRTQQEDSAVYLCASSLAGTHGFSYNSPLHFGNGTRLTVT.

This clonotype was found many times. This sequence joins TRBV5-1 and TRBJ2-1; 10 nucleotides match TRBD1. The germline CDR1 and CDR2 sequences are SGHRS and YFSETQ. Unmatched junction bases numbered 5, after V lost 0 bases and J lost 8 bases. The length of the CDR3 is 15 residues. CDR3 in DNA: TGCGCCAGCAGCTTGGCGGGACAGGGGTTCCATGAGCAGTTCTTC. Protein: CASSLAGQGFHEQFF.

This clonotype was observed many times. The CDR3 region is CASSRGTGDTQYF. The CDR3 nucleotides are TGTGCCAGCAGCAGAGGGACAGGAGATACGCAGTATTTT. The V and J genes are TRBV7-3 and TRBJ2-3, with 8 bases lining up with TRBD1. Trimming took 5 bases from V and 5 from J; bases not matched to a gene: 3. This CDR3 has 13 residues. Looked up from germline, CDR1 is SGHTA and CDR2 is FQGTGA.

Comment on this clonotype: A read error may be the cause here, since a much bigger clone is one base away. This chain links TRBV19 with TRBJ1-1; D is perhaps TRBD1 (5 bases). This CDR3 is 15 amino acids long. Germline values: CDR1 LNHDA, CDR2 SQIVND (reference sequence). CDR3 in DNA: TGTTCCAGTAGTATAAATCCGGGAGGGGACACTGAAGCTTTCTTT. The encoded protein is CSSSINPGGDTEAFF.

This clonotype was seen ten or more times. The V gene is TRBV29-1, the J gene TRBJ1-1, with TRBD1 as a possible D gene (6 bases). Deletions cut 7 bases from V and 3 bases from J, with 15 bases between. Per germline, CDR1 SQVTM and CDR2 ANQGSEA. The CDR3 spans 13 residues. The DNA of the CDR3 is TGCAGCGCCCAACACAGGGCGGACACTGAAGCTTTCTTT. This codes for CSAQHRADTEAFF.

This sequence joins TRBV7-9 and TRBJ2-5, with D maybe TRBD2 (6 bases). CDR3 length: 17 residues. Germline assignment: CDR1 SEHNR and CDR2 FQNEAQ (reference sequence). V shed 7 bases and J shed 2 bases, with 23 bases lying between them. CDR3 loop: CASTPTLSAGPQETQYF. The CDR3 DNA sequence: TGTGCCAGCACCCCCACTTTAAGCGCGGGACCTCAAGAGACCCAGTACTTC.

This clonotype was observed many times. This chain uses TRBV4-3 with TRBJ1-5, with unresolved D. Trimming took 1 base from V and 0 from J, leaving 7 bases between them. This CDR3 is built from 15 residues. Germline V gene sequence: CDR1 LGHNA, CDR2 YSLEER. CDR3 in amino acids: CASSQGRSSNQPQHF. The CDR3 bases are TGCGCCAGCAGCCAAGGCAGGTCTAGCAATCAGCCCCAGCATTTT.

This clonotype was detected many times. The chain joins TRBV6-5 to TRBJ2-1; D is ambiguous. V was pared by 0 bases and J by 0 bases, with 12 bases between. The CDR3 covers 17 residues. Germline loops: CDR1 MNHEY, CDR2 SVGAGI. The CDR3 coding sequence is TGTGCCAGCAGTTACTCCCCGGTGTTAAGCTCCTACAATGAGCAGTTCTTC. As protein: CASSYSPVLSSYNEQFF.

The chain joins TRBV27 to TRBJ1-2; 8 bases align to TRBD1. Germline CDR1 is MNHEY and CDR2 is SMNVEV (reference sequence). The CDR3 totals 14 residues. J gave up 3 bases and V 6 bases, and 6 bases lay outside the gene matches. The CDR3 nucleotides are TGTGCCAGCAGCTCAGGGGGCCTCGACTATGGCTACACCTTC. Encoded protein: CASSSGGLDYGYTF.

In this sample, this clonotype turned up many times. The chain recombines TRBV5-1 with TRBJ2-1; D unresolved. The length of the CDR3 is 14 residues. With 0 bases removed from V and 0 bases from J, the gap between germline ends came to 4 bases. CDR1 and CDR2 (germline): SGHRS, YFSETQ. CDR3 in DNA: TGCGCCAGCAGCTTGGAGAGCTCCTACAATGAGCAGTTCTTC. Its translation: CASSLESSYNEQFF.

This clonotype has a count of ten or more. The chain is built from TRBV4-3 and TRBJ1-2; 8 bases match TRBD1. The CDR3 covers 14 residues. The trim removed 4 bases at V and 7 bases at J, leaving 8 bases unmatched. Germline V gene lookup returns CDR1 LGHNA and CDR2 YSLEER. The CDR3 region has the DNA TGCGCCAGCAGCCTTGACAGGGGAGTAGGTGGCTACACCTTC. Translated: CASSLDRGVGGYTF.

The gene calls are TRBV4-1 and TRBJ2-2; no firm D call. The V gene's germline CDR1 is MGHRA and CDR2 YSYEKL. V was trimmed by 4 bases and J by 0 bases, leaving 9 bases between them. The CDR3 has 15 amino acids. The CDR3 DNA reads TGCGCCAGCAGCCGAGTTATTGCGAACACCGGGGAGCTGTTTTTT. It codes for CASSRVIANTGELFF.